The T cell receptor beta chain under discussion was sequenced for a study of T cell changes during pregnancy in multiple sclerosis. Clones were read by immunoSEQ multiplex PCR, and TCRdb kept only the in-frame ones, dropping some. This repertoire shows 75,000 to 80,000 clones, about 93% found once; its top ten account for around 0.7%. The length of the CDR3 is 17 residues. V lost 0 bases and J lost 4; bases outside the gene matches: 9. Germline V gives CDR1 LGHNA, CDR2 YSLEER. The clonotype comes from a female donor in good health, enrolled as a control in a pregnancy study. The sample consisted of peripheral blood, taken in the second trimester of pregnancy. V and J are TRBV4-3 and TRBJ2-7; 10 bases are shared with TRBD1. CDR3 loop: CASSQDRWGDRGYEQYF. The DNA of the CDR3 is TGCGCCAGCAGCCAAGACCGGTGGGGGGACAGGGGTTACGAGCAGTACTTC.